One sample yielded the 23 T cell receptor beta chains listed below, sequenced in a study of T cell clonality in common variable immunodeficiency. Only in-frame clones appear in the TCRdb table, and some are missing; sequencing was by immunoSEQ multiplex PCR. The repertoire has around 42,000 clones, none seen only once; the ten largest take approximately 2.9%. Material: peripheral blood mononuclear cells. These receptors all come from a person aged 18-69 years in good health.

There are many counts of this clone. The CDR3 region is CATRPGTGAHEQYF. The sequenced CDR3 bases are TGTGCCACCAGACCCGGGACAGGGGCCCACGAG. The V call is TRBV10-3, the J call TRBJ2-7; 10 bases are a match to TRBD1. The CDR3 goes on 3 residues after the read ends, and that part is filled in from the germline J gene. The CDR3 covers 14 residues. Trimming cost V 10 bases and J 5 bases; bases outside gene matches: 11. In germline, CDR1 is ENHRY, CDR2 SYGVKD.

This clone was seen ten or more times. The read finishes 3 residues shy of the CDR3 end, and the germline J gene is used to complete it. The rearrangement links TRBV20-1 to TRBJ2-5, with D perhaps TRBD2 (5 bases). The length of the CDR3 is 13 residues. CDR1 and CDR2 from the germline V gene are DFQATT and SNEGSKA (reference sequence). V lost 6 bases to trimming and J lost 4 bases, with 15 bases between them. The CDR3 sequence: CSATPLARETQYF. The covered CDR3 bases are TGCAGTGCCACCCCTCTAGCACGAGAGACC.

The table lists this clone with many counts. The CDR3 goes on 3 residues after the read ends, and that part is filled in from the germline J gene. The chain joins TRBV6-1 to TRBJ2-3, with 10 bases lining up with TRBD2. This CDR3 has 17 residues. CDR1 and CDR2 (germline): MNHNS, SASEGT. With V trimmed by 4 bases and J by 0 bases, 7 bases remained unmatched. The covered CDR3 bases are TGTGCCAGCAGTGGAGCCGTGACTAGCGGGAGCACAGATACG. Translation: CASSGAVTSGSTDT. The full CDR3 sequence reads CASSGAVTSGSTDTQYF.

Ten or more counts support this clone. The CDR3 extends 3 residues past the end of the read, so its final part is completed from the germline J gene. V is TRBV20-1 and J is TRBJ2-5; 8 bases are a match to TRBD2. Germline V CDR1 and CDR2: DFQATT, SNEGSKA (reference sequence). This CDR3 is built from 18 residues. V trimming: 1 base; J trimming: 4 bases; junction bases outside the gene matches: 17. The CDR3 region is CSARGVGGRAGVLETQYF. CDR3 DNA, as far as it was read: TGCAGTGCTAGAGGGGTGGGGGGACGAGCGGGAGTATTAGAGACC.

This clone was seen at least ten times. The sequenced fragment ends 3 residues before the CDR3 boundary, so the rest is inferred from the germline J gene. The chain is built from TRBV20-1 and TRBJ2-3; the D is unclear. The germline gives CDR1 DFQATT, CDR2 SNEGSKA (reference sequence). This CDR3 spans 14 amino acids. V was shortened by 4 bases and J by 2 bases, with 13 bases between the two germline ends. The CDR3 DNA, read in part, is TGCAGTGCTATCCCCACAGAAAACACAGATACG. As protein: CSAIPTENTDT. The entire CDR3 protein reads CSAIPTENTDTQYF.

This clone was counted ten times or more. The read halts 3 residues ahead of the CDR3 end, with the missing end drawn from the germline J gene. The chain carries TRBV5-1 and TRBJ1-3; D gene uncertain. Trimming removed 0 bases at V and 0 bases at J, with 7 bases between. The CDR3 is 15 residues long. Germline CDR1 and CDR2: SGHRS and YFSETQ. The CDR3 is CASSLADTSGNTIYF. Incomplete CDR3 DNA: TGCGCCAGCAGCTTGGCCGACACCTCTGGAAACACC.

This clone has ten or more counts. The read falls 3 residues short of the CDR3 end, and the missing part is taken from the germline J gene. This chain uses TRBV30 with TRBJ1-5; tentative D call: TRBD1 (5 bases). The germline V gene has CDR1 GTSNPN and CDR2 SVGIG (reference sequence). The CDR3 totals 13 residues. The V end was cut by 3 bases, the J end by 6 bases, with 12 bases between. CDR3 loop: CAWSEGQGQPQHF. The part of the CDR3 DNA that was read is TGTGCCTGGAGCGAGGGTCAGGGTCAGCCC.

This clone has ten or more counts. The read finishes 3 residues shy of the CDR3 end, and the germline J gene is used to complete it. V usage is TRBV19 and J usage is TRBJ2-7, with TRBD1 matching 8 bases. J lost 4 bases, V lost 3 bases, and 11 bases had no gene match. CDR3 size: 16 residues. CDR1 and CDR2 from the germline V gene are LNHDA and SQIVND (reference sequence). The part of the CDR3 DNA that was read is TGTGCCAGTAGTATCGGACAGGGACGAACCTCATACGAG. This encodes CASSIGQGRTSYE. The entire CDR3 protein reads CASSIGQGRTSYEQYF.

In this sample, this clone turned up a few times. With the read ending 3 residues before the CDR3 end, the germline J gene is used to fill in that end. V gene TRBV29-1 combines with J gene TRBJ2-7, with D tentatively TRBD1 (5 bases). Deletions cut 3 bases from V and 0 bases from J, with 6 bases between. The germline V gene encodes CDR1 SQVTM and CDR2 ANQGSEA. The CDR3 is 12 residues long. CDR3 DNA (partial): TGCAGCGTTGACCAGGGCTCCTACGAG. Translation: CSVDQGSYE. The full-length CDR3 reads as CSVDQGSYEQYF.

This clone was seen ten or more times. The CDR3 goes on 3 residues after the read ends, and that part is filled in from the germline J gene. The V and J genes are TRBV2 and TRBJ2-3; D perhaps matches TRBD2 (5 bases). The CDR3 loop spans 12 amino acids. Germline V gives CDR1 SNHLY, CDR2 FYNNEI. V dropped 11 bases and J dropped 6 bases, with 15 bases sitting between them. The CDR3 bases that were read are TGTGCCTGTCGAGGCGGGTTTGATACG. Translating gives CACRGGFDT. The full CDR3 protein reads CACRGGFDTQYF.

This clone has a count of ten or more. CDR3 amino acids: CSARDLTAHYNDEQFF. Incomplete CDR3 DNA: TGCAGTGCTAGAGATTTGACAGCCCATTATAATGATGAG. The rearrangement uses TRBV20-1 and TRBJ2-1; D possibly corresponds to TRBD1 (5 bases). The CDR3 extends 3 residues past the end of the read, so its final part is completed from the germline J gene. The CDR3 is 16 amino acids. Trimming removed 0 bases at V and 8 bases at J, with 20 bases between. The germline V gene has CDR1 DFQATT and CDR2 SNEGSKA (reference sequence).

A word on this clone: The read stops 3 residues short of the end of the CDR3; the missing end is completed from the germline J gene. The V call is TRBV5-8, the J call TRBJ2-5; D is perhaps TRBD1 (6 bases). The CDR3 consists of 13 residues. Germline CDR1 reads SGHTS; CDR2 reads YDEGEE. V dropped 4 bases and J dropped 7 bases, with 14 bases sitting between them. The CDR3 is CASSLKVQGTQYF. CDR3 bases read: TGTGCCAGCAGCCTTAAAGTACAGGGGACC.

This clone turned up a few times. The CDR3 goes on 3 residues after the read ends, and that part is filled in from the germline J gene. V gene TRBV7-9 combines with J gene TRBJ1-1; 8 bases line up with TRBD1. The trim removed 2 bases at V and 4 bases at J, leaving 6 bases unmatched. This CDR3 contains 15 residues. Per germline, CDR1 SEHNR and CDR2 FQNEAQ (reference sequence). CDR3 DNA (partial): TGTGCCAGCAGCTTACCCGACAGGGGACCCACTGAA. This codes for CASSLPDRGPTE. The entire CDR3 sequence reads CASSLPDRGPTEAFF.

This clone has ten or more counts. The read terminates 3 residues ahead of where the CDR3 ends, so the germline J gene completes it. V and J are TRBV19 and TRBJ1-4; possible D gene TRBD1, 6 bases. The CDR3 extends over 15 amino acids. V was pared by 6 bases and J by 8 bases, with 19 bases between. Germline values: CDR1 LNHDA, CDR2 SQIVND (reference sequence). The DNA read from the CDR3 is TGTGCCAGTAGCATAACTGCAGGGAGGGGGGAAAAA. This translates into CASSITAGRGEK. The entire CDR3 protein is CASSITAGRGEKLFF.

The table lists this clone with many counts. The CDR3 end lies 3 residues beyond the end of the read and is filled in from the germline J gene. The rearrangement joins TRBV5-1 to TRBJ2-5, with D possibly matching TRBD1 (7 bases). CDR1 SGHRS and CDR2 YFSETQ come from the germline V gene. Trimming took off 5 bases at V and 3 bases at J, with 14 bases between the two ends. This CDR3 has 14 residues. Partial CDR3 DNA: TGCGCCAGCAGTGAGGGGGCGGGAAAAGAGACC. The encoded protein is CASSEGAGKET. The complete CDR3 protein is CASSEGAGKETQYF. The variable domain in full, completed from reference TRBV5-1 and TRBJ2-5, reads KAGVTQTPRYLIKTRGQQVTLSCSPISGHRSVSWYQQTPGQGLQFLFEYFSETQRNKGNFPGRFSGRQFSNSRSEMNVSTLELGDSALYLCASSEGAGKETQYFGPGTRLLVL.

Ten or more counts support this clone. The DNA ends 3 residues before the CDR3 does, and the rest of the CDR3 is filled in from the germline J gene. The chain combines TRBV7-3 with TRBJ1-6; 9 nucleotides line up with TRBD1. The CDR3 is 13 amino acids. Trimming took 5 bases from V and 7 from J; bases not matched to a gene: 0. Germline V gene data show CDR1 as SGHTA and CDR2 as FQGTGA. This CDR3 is CASSGTGNSPLHF. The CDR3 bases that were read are TGTGCCAGCAGCGGGACAGGGAATTCACCC.

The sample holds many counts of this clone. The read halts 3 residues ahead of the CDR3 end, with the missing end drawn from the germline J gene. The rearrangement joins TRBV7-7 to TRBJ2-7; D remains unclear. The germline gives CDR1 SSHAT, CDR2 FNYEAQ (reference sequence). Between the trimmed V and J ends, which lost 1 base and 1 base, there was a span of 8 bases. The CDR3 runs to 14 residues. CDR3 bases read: TGTGCCAGCAGCTTAGGCCAGGTTTCCTACGAG. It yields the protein CASSLGQVSYE. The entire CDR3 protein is CASSLGQVSYEQYF.

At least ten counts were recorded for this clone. CDR3 protein: CASSITTLAGGYNEQFF. The CDR3 bases that were read are TGTGCCAGTAGTATTACTACCCTAGCGGGGGGTTACAATGAG. The chain has TRBV19 and TRBJ2-1; 11 bases align to TRBD2. The CDR3 end lies 3 residues beyond the end of the read and is filled in from the germline J gene. The length of the CDR3 is 17 residues. The J segment lost 4 bases and the V segment lost 3 bases, leaving 8 bases of the junction unmatched. Germline V lookup: CDR1 LNHDA, CDR2 SQIVND (reference sequence).

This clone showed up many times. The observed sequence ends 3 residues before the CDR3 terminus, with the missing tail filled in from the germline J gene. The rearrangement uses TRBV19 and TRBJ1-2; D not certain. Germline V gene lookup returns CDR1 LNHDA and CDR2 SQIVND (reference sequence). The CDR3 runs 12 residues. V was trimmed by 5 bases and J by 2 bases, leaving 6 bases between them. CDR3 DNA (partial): TGTGCCAGTAGTGCGTGGAACTATGGC. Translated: CASSAWNYG. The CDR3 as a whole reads CASSAWNYGYTF.

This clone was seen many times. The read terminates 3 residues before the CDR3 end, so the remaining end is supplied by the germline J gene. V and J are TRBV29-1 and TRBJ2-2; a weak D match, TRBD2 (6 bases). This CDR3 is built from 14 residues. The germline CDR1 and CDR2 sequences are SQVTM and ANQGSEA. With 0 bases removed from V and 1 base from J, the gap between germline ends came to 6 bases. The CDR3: CSVEERGNTGELFF. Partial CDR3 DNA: TGCAGCGTTGAAGAGCGGGGGAACACCGGGGAG.

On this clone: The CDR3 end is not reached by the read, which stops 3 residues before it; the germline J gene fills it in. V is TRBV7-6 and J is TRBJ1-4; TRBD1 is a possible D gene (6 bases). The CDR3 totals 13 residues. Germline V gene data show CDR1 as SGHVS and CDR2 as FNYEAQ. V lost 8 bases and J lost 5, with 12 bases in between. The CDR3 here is CASRKTGNEKLFF. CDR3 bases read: TGTGCCAGCCGCAAAACAGGGAATGAAAAA.

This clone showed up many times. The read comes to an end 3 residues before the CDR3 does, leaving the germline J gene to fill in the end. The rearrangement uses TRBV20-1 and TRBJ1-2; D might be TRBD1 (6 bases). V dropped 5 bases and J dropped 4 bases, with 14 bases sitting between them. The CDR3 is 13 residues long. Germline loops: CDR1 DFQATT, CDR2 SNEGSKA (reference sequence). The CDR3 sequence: CSAVQGMLYGYTF. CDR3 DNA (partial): TGCAGTGCTGTACAGGGTATGCTCTATGGC.

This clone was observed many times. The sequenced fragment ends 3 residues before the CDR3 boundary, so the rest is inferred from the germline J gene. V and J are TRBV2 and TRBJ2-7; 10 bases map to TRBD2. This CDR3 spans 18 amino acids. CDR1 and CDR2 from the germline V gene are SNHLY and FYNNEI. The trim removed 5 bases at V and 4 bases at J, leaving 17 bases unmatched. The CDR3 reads CASSISHLSSGGGYEQYF. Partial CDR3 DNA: TGTGCCAGCAGTATCTCTCACCTCTCTAGCGGGGGTGGGTACGAG.